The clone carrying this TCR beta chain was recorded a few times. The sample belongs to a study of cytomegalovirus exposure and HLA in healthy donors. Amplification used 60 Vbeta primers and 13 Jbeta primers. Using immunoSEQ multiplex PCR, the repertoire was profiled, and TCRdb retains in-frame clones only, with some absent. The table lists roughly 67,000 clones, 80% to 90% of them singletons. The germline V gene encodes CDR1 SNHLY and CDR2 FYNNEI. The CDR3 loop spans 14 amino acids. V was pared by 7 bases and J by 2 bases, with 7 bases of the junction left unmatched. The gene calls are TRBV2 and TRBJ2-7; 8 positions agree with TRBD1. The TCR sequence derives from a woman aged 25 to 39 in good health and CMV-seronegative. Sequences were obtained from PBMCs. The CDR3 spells CASINDRGPYEQYF. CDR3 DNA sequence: TGTGCCAGCATCAACGACAGGGGCCCCTACGAGCAGTACTTC.